This TCR beta chain came from a study of early T cells in non-severe SARS-CoV-2 infection. Study context: Bulk RNA from unsorted whole blood was sequenced; chains were unpaired.

Points from the study as a whole: VDJdb-based annotation leaned toward anti-spike CD8 responses and missed private and CD4 specificities.

Attachment of unique molecular identifiers was made to individual cDNA molecules. TCRdb re-derived calls from the 5' RACE reads in MiXCR, one entry per CDR3 protein. The sample has some 50,000 distinct CDR3 sequences, around 5.2% seen once. This clonotype was seen many times. Its specificity is not known. This CDR3 region has 13 residues. The V and J ends lost 7 bases and 4 bases respectively, with 12 bases between them. The sample consisted of whole blood. The source is an adult who was a healthcare worker with PCR-confirmed SARS-CoV-2 infection or an uninfected control (not recorded which). V is TRBV12-3 or TRBV12-4 and J is TRBJ2-3, with D possibly called TRBD1 or TRBD2 (5 bases each). CDR3 DNA: TGTGCCAGCACCCGCGAGGGGCCAGATACGCAGTATTTT. Protein sequence: CASTREGPDTQYF.